Below are 20 T cell receptor beta chains sequenced from a single sample in a study of T cells in tumors after PD-1 blockade. Using immunoSEQ multiplex PCR, the repertoire was profiled, and TCRdb retains in-frame clones only, with some absent. The table includes tens of thousands of clones, around 85% detected once. The sequencing here drew on PBMCs, taken before anti-PD-1 therapy. These receptors were collected from a human donor with advanced basal cell or squamous cell carcinoma (not recorded which).

The rearrangement links TRBV27 to TRBJ1-3; 9 bases are shared with TRBD1. Germline CDR1 is MNHEY and CDR2 is SMNVEV (reference sequence). The CDR3 sequence is 15 residues long. V shed 5 bases and J 7 bases; nucleotides not matched to a gene: 9. The chain's CDR3 is CASSSLQGAGNTIYF. CDR3 DNA: TGTGCCAGCAGTAGCCTACAGGGGGCAGGGAACACCATATATTTT.

The rearrangement links TRBV7-3 to TRBJ2-6; TRBD1 matches 12 bases. After removal of 5 bases from V and 4 bases from J, the junction contained 12 bases not matched to a gene. This CDR3 contains 19 residues. Germline CDR1 and CDR2: SGHTA and FQGTGA. Here the CDR3 DNA reads TGTGCCAGCAGCCCGGGCGGGGGACAGGGGGCGGGGGGGGCCAACGTCCTGACTTTC. Its protein is CASSPGGGQGAGGANVLTF.

This clone has only a few counts. For the CDR3, the DNA is TGTGCCAGCGCCTCCGAGGACTACGAGCAGTACTTC. It specifies CASASEDYEQYF. The J gene is TRBJ2-7, the V gene TRBV18; D remains ambiguous. Between the trimmed V and J ends, which lost 8 bases and 3 bases, there was a span of 11 bases. CDR3 length: 12 residues. CDR1 and CDR2 (germline): KGHSH, LQKENI. Complete variable domain (other parts from reference TRBV18 and TRBJ2-7): NAGVMQNPRHLVRRRGQEARLRCSPMKGHSHVYWYRQLPEEGLKFMVYLQKENIIDESGMPKERFSAEFPKEGPSILRIQQVVRGDSAAYFCASASEDYEQYFGPGTRLTVT.

The J gene is TRBJ2-3, the V gene TRBV5-1, with 7 bases fitting TRBD2. The CDR3 runs to 15 residues. Per the germline V gene, CDR1 is SGHRS and CDR2 is YFSETQ. With V trimmed by 3 bases and J by 4 bases, 8 bases remained unmatched. Here the CDR3 DNA reads TGCGCCAGCAGCTCGGGCGGGAGTCTCGCAGATACGCAGTATTTT. Amino acid sequence: CASSSGGSLADTQYF.

V is TRBV10-3 and J is TRBJ2-5, with D hard to call. The J call is in doubt because the DNA end fits TRBJ2-7 better. This CDR3 contains 15 residues. The V gene's germline CDR1 is ENHRY and CDR2 SYGVKD. CDR3 sequence (DNA): TGTGCCATCAGTGAGTCGGAGACTTACTCCTACGAGCAGTACTTC. Its protein is CAISESETYSYEQYF.

V is TRBV6-1 and J is TRBJ1-3, with D possibly TRBD1 on 5 matching bases. Deletions cut 1 base from V and 0 bases from J, with 10 bases between. Germline V gene sequence: CDR1 MNHNS, CDR2 SASEGT. The CDR3 has 16 residues. Here the CDR3 reads CASSEGGGISGNTIYF. For the CDR3, the DNA is TGTGCCAGCAGTGAAGGTGGGGGAATCTCTGGAAACACCATATATTTT.

V gene TRBV19 combines with J gene TRBJ2-2; possible D gene TRBD1, 5 bases. V was shortened by 7 bases and J by 0 bases, with 12 bases between the two germline ends. This CDR3 contains 15 residues. Germline CDR1 LNHDA, CDR2 SQIVND (reference sequence). The CDR3 protein is CASTDGATNTGELFF. CDR3 DNA sequence: TGTGCCAGTACCGATGGGGCAACGAACACCGGGGAGCTGTTTTTT.

This rearrangement joins TRBV6-5 to TRBJ1-1; D call uncertain. The CDR3 contains 14 residues. The germline CDR1 and CDR2 sequences are MNHEY and SVGAGI. V lost 3 bases and J lost 1, with 9 bases in between. CDR3 residues: CASSYRIGNTEAFF. As DNA, the CDR3 is TGTGCCAGCAGTTATCGCATAGGGAACACTGAAGCTTTCTTT.

The V and J genes are TRBV6-5 and TRBJ1-4; 7 bases line up with TRBD1. This CDR3 comprises 14 residues. Trimming cost V 6 bases and J 4 bases; bases outside gene matches: 5. Germline loops: CDR1 MNHEY, CDR2 SVGAGI. CDR3 coding DNA: TGTGCCAGCAGAACCAGGGGGTATAATGAAAAACTGTTTTTT. Translated: CASRTRGYNEKLFF.

This clone was counted a few times. The V call is TRBV5-1, the J call TRBJ2-2; tentative D call: TRBD1 (6 bases). V gave up 3 bases and J gave up 1 base, with 16 bases separating them. This CDR3 comprises 17 residues. Germline assignment: CDR1 SGHRS and CDR2 YFSETQ. The CDR3 coding sequence is TGCGCCAGCAGCTGGTGGGGCCAGGGACAGAACACCGGGGAGCTGTTTTTT. Translation: CASSWWGQGQNTGELFF.

This chain uses TRBV28 with TRBJ1-1; no firm D call. Trimming removed 8 bases from V and 1 base from J, with 5 bases in between. Per the germline V gene, CDR1 is MDHEN and CDR2 is SYDVKM. This CDR3 is built from 11 residues. The CDR3 here is CASEGNTEAFF. Written as DNA, the CDR3 is TGTGCCAGCGAGGGGAACACTGAAGCTTTCTTT.

V gene TRBV5-5 combines with J gene TRBJ2-7, with no clear D. This CDR3 has 13 residues. Trimming took 0 bases from V and 4 from J, leaving 8 bases between them. Germline V CDR1 and CDR2: SGHKS, YYEKEE (reference sequence). The CDR3 DNA is TGTGCCAGCAGCTTGGAACTGATATACGAGCAGTACTTC. Translating gives CASSLELIYEQYF.

In this sample, this clone turned up once. The V and J genes are TRBV6-5 and TRBJ2-1, with TRBD2 as a possible D gene (5 bases). CDR3 length: 14 amino acids. V was trimmed by 1 base and J by 6 bases, leaving 10 bases between them. Germline V gives CDR1 MNHEY, CDR2 SVGAGI. The chain's CDR3 is CASSYLDSSNEQFF. DNA of the CDR3: TGTGCCAGCAGTTACTTGGACTCTAGCAATGAGCAGTTCTTC.

The V and J genes are TRBV6-1 and TRBJ2-7, with D tentatively TRBD2 (6 bases). Trimming stripped 0 bases from V and 2 bases from J, with 11 bases between. The CDR3 consists of 15 residues. The germline V gene has CDR1 MNHNS and CDR2 SASEGT. The CDR3 coding sequence is TGTGCCAGCAGTGAAGCGAAGGGGACTCCCTACGAGCAGTACTTC. Protein product: CASSEAKGTPYEQYF.

This chain connects TRBV19 to TRBJ2-3, with D perhaps matching TRBD1 (6 bases). This CDR3 is 15 amino acids long. The V end was cut by 3 bases, the J end by 0 bases, with 10 bases between. In germline, CDR1 is LNHDA, CDR2 SQIVND (reference sequence). In nucleotides, the CDR3 is TGTGCCAGTAGTATCCAGCAGGGGAGCACAGATACGCAGTATTTT. The encoded protein is CASSIQQGSTDTQYF.

The CDR3 DNA is TGTGCCATCAGTGAACGACAGGGGGCCTACGAGCAGTACTTC. Amino acid sequence: CAISERQGAYEQYF. The chain links TRBV10-3 to TRBJ2-7, with 9 bases fitting TRBD1. The germline gives CDR1 ENHRY, CDR2 SYGVKD. V lost 3 bases and J lost 2; bases outside the gene matches: 2. The CDR3 spans 14 residues.

This chain joins TRBV6-5 and TRBJ1-1, with a possible D match to TRBD1 (5 bases). V dropped 5 bases and J dropped 1 base, with 14 bases sitting between them. Per germline, CDR1 MNHEY and CDR2 SVGAGI. The CDR3 has 15 amino acids. The DNA for the CDR3 is TGTGCCAGCAGTACCCTCCGGGGGGGGAACACTGAAGCTTTCTTT. Protein product: CASSTLRGGNTEAFF.

The chain joins TRBV2 to TRBJ2-7; 9 bases line up with TRBD1. The CDR3 has 15 amino acids. CDR1 is SNHLY, CDR2 FYNNEI, per germline. With V trimmed by 5 bases and J by 6 bases, 11 bases remained unmatched. CDR3 bases: TGTGCCAGCAGTCGAAGCGGGACAGGGTTAGCCGAGCAGTACTTC. It encodes CASSRSGTGLAEQYF.

On this clone: One junction end does not reproduce the germline sequence, and a read error may be involved. The chain carries TRBV7-9 and TRBJ2-3; D is uncertain. This CDR3 has 12 residues. The V gene's germline CDR1 is SEHNR and CDR2 FQNEAQ (reference sequence). CDR3 sequence: CAGSLLGDTQYF. In DNA form, the CDR3 reads TGTGCCGGCAGCCTACTGGGAGATACGCAGTATTTT.

CDR3 nucleotide sequence: TGTGCCAGCCGTCTACGGCCAGGGGCGTTGAACACTGAAGCTTTCTTT. Translating it yields CASRLRPGALNTEAFF. V is TRBV27 and J is TRBJ1-1, with a tentative D call TRBD1 (6 bases). CDR3 length: 16 residues. V gave up 8 bases and J gave up 0 bases, with 19 bases separating them. The germline CDR1 and CDR2 sequences are MNHEY and SMNVEV (reference sequence).